This T cell receptor beta chain was captured by sequencing in a study of T cells in Graves' hyperthyroidism and ophthalmopathy. Thyroid ultrasound, orbital computed tomography, clinical symptoms, and serum thyroxine and TRAb underpinned diagnoses. The PBMCs had their origin in roughly 9.8 ml of fresh peripheral blood. Only a few counts were recorded for this clonotype. What it binds is unknown. The study's findings and limits: Most thyroid-expanded clonotypes above 0.001 were also found in blood.

RNA transcripts provided the source from which TCR beta CDR3 regions were amplified. Primed by the HTBI set, a first-round RT-PCR was run on the TCR CDR3. In TCRdb, the multiplex PCR reads were re-called with MiXCR into one record per CDR3 protein. The sample lists more than 300,000 distinct CDR3 sequences; roughly 14% were seen once. The CDR3 is made up of 15 amino acids. Trimming stripped 8 bases from V and 6 bases from J, with 19 bases between. Germline V gene lookup returns CDR1 MNHEY and CDR2 SVGEGT. The receptor was derived from a woman aged 25 to 45 with Graves' hyperthyroidism. The chain links TRBV6-2 or TRBV6-3 to TRBJ2-2; possibly TRBD2 for D (5 bases). The sample comprised blood. The CDR3 DNA sequence: TGTGCCAGCCCACCGAGCCGCGGGCGCTCCGGGGAGCTGTTTTTT. Translation gives CASPPSRGRSGELFF.